This entry concerns a single TCR beta chain. The target antigen is unknown. The CDR3 does not end in the conserved phenylalanine or tryptophan, so this is likely a read error. Regarding the study as a whole: In terms of TCR gene usage, tumor memory CD4+ T cells clustered together with blood and lymph node memory CD4+ cells, as well as with lymph node naive CD4+ cells.

The CDR3 spans 16 residues. The V and J ends lost 6 bases and 2 bases respectively, with 16 bases between them. Germline-derived CDR1 and CDR2 are LGHDT and YNNKEL (reference sequence). Constant-region reverse primers amplified full-length variable regions, followed by semi-nested Nested Universal Primer A PCR. TCRdb analysed the 5' RACE reads with MiXCR anew, one entry per CDR3 protein. The sample holds approximately 42,000 distinct CDR3 sequences, less than 35% seen once. The chain carries TRBV3-1 and TRBJ2-2, with TRBD2 as a possible D gene (5 bases). The clonotype comes from a female donor with breast cancer. Material: memory CD4+ T cells sorted from a lymph node. Documented subset: memory CD4+ T cells, CD4+CD45RO+CD25-. The CDR3 DNA reads TGTGCCAGCAGTTCCGCGCCAGCGGCCAACACCGGGGAGCTGTTTTCT. This codes for CASSSAPAANTGELFS.